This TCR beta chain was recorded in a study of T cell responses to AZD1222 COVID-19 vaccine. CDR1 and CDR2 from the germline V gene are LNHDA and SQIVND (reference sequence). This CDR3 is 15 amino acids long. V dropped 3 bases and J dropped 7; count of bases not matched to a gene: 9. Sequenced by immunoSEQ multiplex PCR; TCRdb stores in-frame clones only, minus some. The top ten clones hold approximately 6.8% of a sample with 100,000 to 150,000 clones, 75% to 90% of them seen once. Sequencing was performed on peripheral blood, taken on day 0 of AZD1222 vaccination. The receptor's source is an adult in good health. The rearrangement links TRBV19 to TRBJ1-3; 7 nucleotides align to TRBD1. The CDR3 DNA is TGTGCCAGTAGTATTGAAGCGACAGGGAGGAACACCATATATTTT. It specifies CASSIEATGRNTIYF.